The 4 T cell receptor beta chains reported below all come from one sample, sequenced in a study of beta chain features in type 1 diabetes. Every bit of the isolated RNA underwent reverse transcription, so sequencing read expressed TCRB transcripts. The protocol was immunoSEQ multiplex PCR, while the TCRdb copy is restricted to in-frame clones and leaves out a portion. The data contain 200,000 to 250,000 clones, less than 35% of them singletons. Input material: central memory CD4+ T cells from blood. These TCRs come from a young man in good health.

This clone was detected only once. The chain is built from TRBV6-5 and TRBJ1-2, with D maybe TRBD1 (6 bases). Trimming removed 9 bases at V and 8 bases at J, with 16 bases between. This CDR3 is 12 amino acids long. From germline, CDR1 is MNHEY and CDR2 SVGAGI. CDR3 region: CASWDNPRGYTF. The CDR3 DNA is TGTGCCAGTTGGGACAACCCTCGGGGCTACACCTTC.

This chain connects TRBV18 to TRBJ2-7; no reliable D call. V was clipped by 0 bases and J by 6 bases, with 6 bases between them. This CDR3 comprises 12 residues. Germline V CDR1 and CDR2: KGHSH, LQKENI. The CDR3 region is CASSPPSLEQYF. The CDR3 DNA reads as TGTGCCAGCTCACCACCTTCGCTCGAGCAGTACTTC.

The CDR3 coding sequence is TGTGCCAGCAGCTTACCCGGAGGGGGAGGCTATGGCTACACCTTC. Protein sequence: CASSLPGGGGYGYTF. The chain links TRBV7-9 to TRBJ1-2, with a possible D match to TRBD1 (6 bases). Deletions cut 2 bases from V and 4 bases from J, with 14 bases between. Per the germline V gene, CDR1 is SEHNR and CDR2 is FQNEAQ (reference sequence). The length of the CDR3 is 15 residues.

V is TRBV5-6 and J is TRBJ2-1; TRBD1 might be the D (6 bases). The V end was cut by 0 bases, the J end by 11 bases, with 15 bases between. The CDR3 has 14 residues. The V gene's germline CDR1 is SGHDT and CDR2 YYEEEE. The CDR3 coding sequence is TGTGCCAGCAGCTTGGGACAGGATTCTCTTAAGCAGTTCTTC. Translating it yields CASSLGQDSLKQFF. Drawing the rest from reference TRBV5-6 and TRBJ2-1, the complete variable domain is DAGVTQSPTHLIKTRGQQVTLRCSPKSGHDTVSWYQQALGQGPQFIFQYYEEEERQRGNFPDRFSGHQFPNYSSELNVNALLLGDSALYLCASSLGQDSLKQFFGPGTRLTVL.